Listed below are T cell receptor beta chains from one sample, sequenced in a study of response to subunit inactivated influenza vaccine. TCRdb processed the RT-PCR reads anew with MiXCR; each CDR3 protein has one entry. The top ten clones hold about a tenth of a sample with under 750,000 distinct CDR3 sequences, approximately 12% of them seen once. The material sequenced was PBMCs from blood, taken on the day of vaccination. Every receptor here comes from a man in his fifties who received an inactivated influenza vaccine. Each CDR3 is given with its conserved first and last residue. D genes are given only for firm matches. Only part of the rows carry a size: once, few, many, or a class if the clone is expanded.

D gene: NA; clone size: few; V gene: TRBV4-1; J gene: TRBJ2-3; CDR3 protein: CASSKDPGRLNTDTQYF; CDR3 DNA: TGCGCCAGCAGCAAAGACCCGGGGCGGCTTAATACAGATACGCAGTATTTT
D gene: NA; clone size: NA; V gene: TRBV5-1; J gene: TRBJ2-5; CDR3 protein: CASSTNGIQETQYF; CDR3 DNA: TGCGCCAGCAGCACGAACGGGATCCAAGAGACCCAGTACTTC
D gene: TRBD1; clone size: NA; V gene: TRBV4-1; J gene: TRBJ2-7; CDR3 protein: CASSLLPGPGQAYEQYF; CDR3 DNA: TGCGCCAGCAGCCTACTACCGGGCCCGGGACAGGCTTACGAGCAGTACTTC
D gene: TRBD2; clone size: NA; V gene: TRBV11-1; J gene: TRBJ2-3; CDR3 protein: CASSLVFSGGKITDTQYF; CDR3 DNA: TGTGCCAGCAGCTTAGTCTTTAGCGGGGGGAAGATCACAGATACGCAGTATTTT
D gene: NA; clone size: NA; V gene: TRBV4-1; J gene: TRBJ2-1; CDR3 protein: CASSQVSVRLADRKFF; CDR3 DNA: TGCGCCAGCAGCCAAGTCAGTGTGAGGTTAGCGGATCGAAAGTTCTTC
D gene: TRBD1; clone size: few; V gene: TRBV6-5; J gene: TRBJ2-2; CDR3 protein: CASSYALGQGARTGELFF; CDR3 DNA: TGTGCCAGCAGTTACGCCCTAGGACAGGGCGCGCGCACCGGGGAGCTGTTTTTT
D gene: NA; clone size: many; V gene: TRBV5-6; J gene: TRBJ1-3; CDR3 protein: CASSPASDRFSGNTIYF; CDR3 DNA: TGTGCCAGCAGCCCGGCATCTGACCGCTTCTCTGGAAACACCATATATTTT
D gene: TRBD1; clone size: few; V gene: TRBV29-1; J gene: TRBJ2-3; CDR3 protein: CSVEDKGQGIDTQYF; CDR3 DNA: TGCAGCGTTGAAGATAAGGGACAGGGAATAGATACGCAGTATTTT
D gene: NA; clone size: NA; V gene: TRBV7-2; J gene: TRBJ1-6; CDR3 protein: CASSIKLASPLHF; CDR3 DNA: TGTGCCAGCAGCATCAAATTGGCTTCACCCCTCCACTTT
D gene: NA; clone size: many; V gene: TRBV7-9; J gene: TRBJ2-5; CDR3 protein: CASSFSSDQETQYF; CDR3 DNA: TGTGCCAGCAGCTTCAGTAGCGACCAAGAGACCCAGTACTTC
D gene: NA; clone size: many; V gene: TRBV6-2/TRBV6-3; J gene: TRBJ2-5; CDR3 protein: CASSYFGQQETQYF; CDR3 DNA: TGTGCCAGCAGTTACTTCGGACAGCAAGAGACCCAGTACTTC
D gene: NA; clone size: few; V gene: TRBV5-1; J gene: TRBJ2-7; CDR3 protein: CASSFEPDRYYEQYF; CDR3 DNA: TGCGCCAGCAGCTTTGAGCCGGACAGATATTACGAGCAGTACTTC
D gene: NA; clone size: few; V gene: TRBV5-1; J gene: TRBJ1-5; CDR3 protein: CASSLDAAGSGQPQHF; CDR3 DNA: TGCGCCAGCAGCTTGGATGCTGCAGGGAGTGGCCAGCCCCAGCATTTT
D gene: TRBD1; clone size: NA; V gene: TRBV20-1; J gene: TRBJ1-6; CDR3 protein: CSASTGISSYNSPLHF; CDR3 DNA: TGCAGTGCTTCGACAGGGATAAGCTCCTATAATTCACCCCTCCACTTT
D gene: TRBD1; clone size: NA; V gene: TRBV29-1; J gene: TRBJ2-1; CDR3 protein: CSGRGGQSNEQFF; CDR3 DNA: TGCAGCGGAAGAGGGGGACAGAGCAATGAGCAGTTCTTC
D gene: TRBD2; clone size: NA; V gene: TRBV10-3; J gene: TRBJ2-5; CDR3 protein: CAISDPGLAEETQYF; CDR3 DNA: TGTGCCATCAGTGACCCCGGACTAGCGGAAGAGACCCAGTACTTC
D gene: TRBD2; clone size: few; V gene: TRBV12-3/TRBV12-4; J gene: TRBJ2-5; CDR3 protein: CASSVQWSSGDLETQYF; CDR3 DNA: TGTGCCAGCAGTGTACAGTGGTCTAGCGGGGACCTAGAGACCCAGTACTTC
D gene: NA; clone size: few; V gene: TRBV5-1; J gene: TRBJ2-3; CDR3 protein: CASSLMATYTDTQYF; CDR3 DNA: TGCGCCAGCAGCTTGATGGCTACCTACACAGATACGCAGTATTTT
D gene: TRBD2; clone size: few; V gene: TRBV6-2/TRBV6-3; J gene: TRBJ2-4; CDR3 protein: CASRDTSGRAKNIQYF; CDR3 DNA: TGTGCCAGCAGGGATACTAGCGGGAGAGCCAAAAACATTCAGTACTTC
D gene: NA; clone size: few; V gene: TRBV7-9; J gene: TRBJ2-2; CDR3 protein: CLVGAANTGELFF; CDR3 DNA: TGTTTGGTCGGGGCGGCGAACACCGGGGAGCTGTTTTTT
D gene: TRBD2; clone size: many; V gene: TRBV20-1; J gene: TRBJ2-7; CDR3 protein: CSANSGGSYEQYF; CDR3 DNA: TGCAGTGCTAACAGCGGGGGCTCCTACGAGCAGTACTTC
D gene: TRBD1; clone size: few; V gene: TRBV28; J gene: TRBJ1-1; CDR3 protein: CASSLSTGGKVEAFF; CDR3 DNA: TGTGCCAGCAGTTTATCGACAGGGGGCAAAGTTGAAGCTTTCTTT
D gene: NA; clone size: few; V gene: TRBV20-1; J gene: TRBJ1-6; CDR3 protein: CSARVRQLAPLHF; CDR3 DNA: TGCAGTGCTAGAGTCAGACAGCTTGCACCCCTCCACTTT
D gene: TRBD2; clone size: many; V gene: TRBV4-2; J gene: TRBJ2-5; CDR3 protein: CASSQDTTSGSKTQYF; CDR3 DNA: TGTGCCAGCAGCCAAGATACGACTAGCGGGAGTAAGACCCAGTACTTC
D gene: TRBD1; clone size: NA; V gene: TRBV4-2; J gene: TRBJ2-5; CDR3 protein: CASSQDAVRDSFQVTQYF; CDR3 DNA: TGTGCCAGCAGCCAAGATGCGGTCCGGGACAGCTTTCAGGTGACCCAGTACTTC
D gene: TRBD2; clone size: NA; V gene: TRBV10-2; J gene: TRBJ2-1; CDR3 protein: CASRSTSGSSYNEQFF; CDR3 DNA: TGCGCCAGCAGGAGCACTAGCGGGAGCTCCTACAATGAGCAGTTCTTC
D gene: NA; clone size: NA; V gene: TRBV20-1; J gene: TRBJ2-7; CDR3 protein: CSGFEAAPYEQYF; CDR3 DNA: TGCAGTGGGTTCGAAGCGGCGCCCTACGAGCAGTACTTC
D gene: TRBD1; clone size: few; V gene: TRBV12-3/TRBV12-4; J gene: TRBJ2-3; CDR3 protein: CASTSVGIRGSTDTQYF; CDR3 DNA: TGTGCCAGCACCTCAGTTGGGATCAGGGGGAGCACAGATACGCAGTATTTT
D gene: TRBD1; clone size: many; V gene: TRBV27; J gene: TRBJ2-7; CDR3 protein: CASSLSGTGSGEQYF; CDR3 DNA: TGTGCCAGCAGTTTATCCGGGACAGGGTCGGGAGAGCAGTACTTC
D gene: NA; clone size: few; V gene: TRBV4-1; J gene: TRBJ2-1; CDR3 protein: CASSQEWLSSNEQFF; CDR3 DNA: TGCGCCAGCAGCCAAGAGTGGCTGTCGTCGAATGAGCAGTTCTTC
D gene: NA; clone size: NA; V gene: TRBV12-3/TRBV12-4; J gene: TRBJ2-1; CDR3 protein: CASTADRTNNEQFF; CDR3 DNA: TGTGCCAGCACCGCGGACAGAACTAACAATGAGCAGTTCTTC
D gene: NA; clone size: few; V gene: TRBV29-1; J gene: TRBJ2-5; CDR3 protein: CSVEVGYGTQYF; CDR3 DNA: TGCAGCGTTGAGGTTGGGTACGGGACCCAGTACTTC
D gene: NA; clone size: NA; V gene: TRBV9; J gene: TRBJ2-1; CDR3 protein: CASSAQRNEQFF; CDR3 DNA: TGTGCCAGCAGCGCCCAGAGGAATGAGCAGTTCTTC
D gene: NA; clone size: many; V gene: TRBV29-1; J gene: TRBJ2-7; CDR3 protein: CSAGTTDEQYF; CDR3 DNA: TGCAGCGCTGGGACAACGGACGAGCAGTACTTC
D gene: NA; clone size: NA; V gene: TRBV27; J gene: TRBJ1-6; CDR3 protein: CASREPGRFSPLHF; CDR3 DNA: TGTGCCAGCAGGGAACCGGGACGTTTTTCACCCCTCCACTTT
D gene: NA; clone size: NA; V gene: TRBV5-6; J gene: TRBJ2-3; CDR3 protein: CASSGAGFPGDTQYF; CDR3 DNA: TGTGCCAGCAGTGGGGCGGGGTTCCCAGGGGATACGCAGTATTTT
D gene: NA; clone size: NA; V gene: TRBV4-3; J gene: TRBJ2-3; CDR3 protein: CASSQDPNQGFTTDTQYF; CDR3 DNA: TGCGCCAGCAGCCAAGACCCCAATCAGGGTTTTACCACAGATACGCAGTATTTT
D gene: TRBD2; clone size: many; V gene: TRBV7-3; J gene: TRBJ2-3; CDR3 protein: CASSLSGRGVKDTQYF; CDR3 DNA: TGTGCCAGCAGCTTGAGCGGGAGGGGGGTGAAAGATACGCAGTATTTT
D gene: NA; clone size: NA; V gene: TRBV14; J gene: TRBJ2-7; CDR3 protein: CASSRVGTHYEQYF; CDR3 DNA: TGTGCCAGCAGCCGAGTTGGGACACACTACGAGCAGTACTTC
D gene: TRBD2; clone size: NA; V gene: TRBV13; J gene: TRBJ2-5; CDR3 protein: CASSPRGTSRETQYF; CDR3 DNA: TGTGCCAGCAGCCCCCGTGGGACTAGTCGAGAGACCCAGTACTTC
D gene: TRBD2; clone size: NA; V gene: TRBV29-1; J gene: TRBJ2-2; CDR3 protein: CSVRLAGAPSYSGELFF; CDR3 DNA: TGCAGCGTCCGACTAGCGGGAGCCCCGTCGTATTCCGGGGAGCTGTTTTTT
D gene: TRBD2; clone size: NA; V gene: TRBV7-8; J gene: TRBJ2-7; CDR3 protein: CASSLKRGLTYEQYF; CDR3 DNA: TGTGCCAGCAGCCTAAAGCGGGGGTTAACCTACGAGCAGTACTTC
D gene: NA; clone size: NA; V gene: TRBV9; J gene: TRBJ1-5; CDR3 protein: CASSVGANQPQHF; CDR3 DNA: TGTGCCAGCAGCGTAGGCGCAAATCAGCCCCAGCATTTT
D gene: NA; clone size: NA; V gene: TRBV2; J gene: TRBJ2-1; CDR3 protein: CASSEAYHNEQFF; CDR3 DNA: TGTGCCAGCAGTGAGGCTTACCACAATGAGCAGTTCTTC
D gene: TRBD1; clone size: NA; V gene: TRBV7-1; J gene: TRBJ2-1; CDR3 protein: CASSSLPVPDRGTRGVYNEQFF; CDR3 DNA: TGTGCCAGCAGCTCCCTCCCCGTCCCGGACAGGGGAACCCGAGGGGTCTACAATGAGCAGTTCTTC
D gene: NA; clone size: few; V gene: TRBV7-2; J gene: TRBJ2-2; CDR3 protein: CASSLVPSANTGELFF; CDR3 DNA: TGTGCCAGCAGCTTAGTTCCGAGCGCGAACACCGGGGAGCTGTTTTTT